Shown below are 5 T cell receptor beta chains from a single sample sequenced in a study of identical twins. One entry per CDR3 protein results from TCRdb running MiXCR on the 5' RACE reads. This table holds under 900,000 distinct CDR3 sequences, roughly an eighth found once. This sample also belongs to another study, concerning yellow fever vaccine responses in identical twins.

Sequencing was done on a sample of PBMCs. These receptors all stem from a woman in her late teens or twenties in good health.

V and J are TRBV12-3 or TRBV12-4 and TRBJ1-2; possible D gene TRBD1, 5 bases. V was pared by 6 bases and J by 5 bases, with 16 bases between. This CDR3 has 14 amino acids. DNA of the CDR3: TGTGCCAGCAGCGGCAGTAGGGGCTTGTATGGCTACACCTTC. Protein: CASSGSRGLYGYTF.

CDR3 residues: CASSQNQGSGYTF. The CDR3 DNA sequence: TGTGCCAGCAGCCAAAACCAAGGGAGTGGCTACACCTTC. The chain links TRBV3-1 to TRBJ1-2; the D is unclear. V dropped 2 bases and J dropped 7 bases, with 11 bases sitting between them. The CDR3 contains 13 residues. Germline values: CDR1 LGHDT, CDR2 YNNKEL (reference sequence).

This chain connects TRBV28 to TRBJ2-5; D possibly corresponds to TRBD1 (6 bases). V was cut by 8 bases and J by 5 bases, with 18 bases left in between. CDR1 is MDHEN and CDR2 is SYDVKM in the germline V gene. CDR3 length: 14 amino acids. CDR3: CASCRTDARETQYF. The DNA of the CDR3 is TGTGCCAGCTGTCGGACAGACGCCAGGGAGACCCAGTACTTC.

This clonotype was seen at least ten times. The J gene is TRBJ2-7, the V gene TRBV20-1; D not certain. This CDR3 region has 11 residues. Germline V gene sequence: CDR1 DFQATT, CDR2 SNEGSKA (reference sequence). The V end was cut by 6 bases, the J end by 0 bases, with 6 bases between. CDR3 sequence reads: CSAVSSYEQYF. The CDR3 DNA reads TGCAGTGCCGTAAGCTCCTACGAGCAGTACTTC.

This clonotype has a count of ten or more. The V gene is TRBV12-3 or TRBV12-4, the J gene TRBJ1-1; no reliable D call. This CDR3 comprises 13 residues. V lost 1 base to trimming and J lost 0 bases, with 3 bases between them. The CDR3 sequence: CASSLVLNTEAFF. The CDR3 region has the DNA TGTGCCAGCAGTTTAGTCCTGAACACTGAAGCTTTCTTT.